This TCR beta chain was identified during a study of sequential checkpoint blockade in melanoma. The CDR3 totals 14 residues. Germline values: CDR1 SEHNR, CDR2 FQNEAQ (reference sequence). The V and J ends lost 5 bases and 1 base respectively, with 9 bases between them. As for treatment: randomized to nivolumab then ipilimumab (arm A) or the reverse (arm B). This clone was counted a few times. The repertoire was sequenced with immunoSEQ multiplex PCR; TCRdb's copy has only in-frame clones and lacks some. Among 15,000 or so clones listed, 50% to 55% were seen once. The specimen comprised CD8+ T cells sorted from blood (inferred from file names), sampled from a patient given nivolumab and ipilimumab in sequence. This clonotype originated in a human donor with melanoma. The genes are TRBV7-9 and TRBJ1-3; D perhaps matches TRBD1 (5 bases). The CDR3 nucleotides read TGTGCCAGCAGCCTGGGGGGGTCTGGAAACACCATATATTTT. Translation gives CASSLGGSGNTIYF.